This TCR beta chain stems from a study of T cells in Graves' hyperthyroidism and ophthalmopathy. Study-level information: Staff took peripheral blood when the initial diagnosis was made, before any treatment began.

Of note for this clonotype: The target antigen is unknown.

General study findings and limits: A model built on 13 V-J features separated ophthalmopathy from stable hyperthyroidism.

There were TCR beta CDR3 regions amplified from RNA transcripts. The HTBI set primed first-round TCR CDR3 RT-PCR. TCRdb ran MiXCR on the multiplex PCR reads and lists one entry per CDR3 protein. Found here are some 650,000 distinct CDR3 sequences, roughly 15% of them singletons; the top ten hold under 3.5%. The TCR originated in a woman aged 35 to 49 with Graves' ophthalmopathy. The sequencing sample was made of blood.

The CDR3, as DNA: TGTGTCACATTAGCGGGAGGGACAGATACGCAGTATTTT. Its protein is CVTLAGGTDTQYF. V usage is TRBV28 and J usage is TRBJ2-3, with TRBD2 matching over 11 bases. The CDR3 spans 13 residues. Per the germline V gene, CDR1 is MDHEN and CDR2 is SYDVKM.